This TCR beta chain was documented in a study of patients and donors after allogeneic stem cell transplantation. TCRdb fed the RT-PCR reads into MiXCR, producing one record per CDR3 protein. Altogether over 200,000 distinct CDR3 sequences are present, 35% to 45% being singletons, with the ten largest covering 11%. This clonotype was recorded a few times. The germline V gene encodes CDR1 SGDLS and CDR2 YYNGEE. This CDR3 is built from 15 residues. V lost 0 bases to trimming and J lost 1 base, with 8 bases between them. Sequencing used blood, either unsorted or a sorted T cell fraction (not recorded which). The clonotype comes from a human donor who was either an allogeneic HSCT recipient or a stem cell or donor lymphocyte infusion donor (not recorded which). It is not recorded whose cells these are; they may come from a transplant donor. This chain uses TRBV9 with TRBJ1-3; no reliable D call. The CDR3 loop is CASSVERWSGNTIYF. The DNA for the CDR3 is TGTGCCAGCAGCGTAGAGAGATGGTCTGGAAACACCATATATTTT.